The sequence of this TCR beta chain was determined in a study of blood T cell repertoires in COVID-19 (dated by TCRdb to about 2020). With respect to the entire study: Collaborator samples came from the United States, Italy and Spain and covered acute and convalescent phases of COVID-19. The prospective study material was composed of cDNA or gDNA derived from T cells, B-cell-depleted T cells, or PBMCs. Samples were obtained from the ongoing ImmuneRACE study (first 160 participants) and from over 1,000 subjects provided by 6 global collaborators. Nearly every sample came with metadata listing a de-identified subject ID, COVID-19 status, age in years and sex. Subjects who had been exposed to COVID-19, were actively infected with it, or had recovered from it provided the deeply sampled blood TCRbeta repertoires that made up the dataset. The repertoires were released in a freely available public database meant as a resource for research on the immune response to SARS-CoV-2. Where available, HLA class I and class II types were obtained from metadata supplied by the sample provider rather than from assay-based typing.

A second Seattle source provided samples from volunteer blood donors who had recovered from COVID-19. Collaborating institutions collected whole blood in K2EDTA tubes following their own protocols. For TCRbeta analysis, collaborator samples were shipped as frozen whole blood, as isolated PBMCs, or as DNA extracted from either sample type. This clone has only a few counts. Its antigen specificity is not known. Base qualities are not recorded, but no much larger clone differs from it by a single base. The paper as a whole reports these results and caveats: The quantity of clinical and demographic metadata differed by source and by participant and was supplied without curation.

The immunoSEQ Assay, a bias-controlled multiplex PCR, was used to amplify TCRbeta CDR3 regions from genomic DNA. The published analysis was carried out like this. Within the assay, amplification of reference gene primers was used to estimate how many nucleated cells each sample contained. Sequence reads were collapsed and filtered to measure the absolute abundance of every unique TCRbeta CDR3 rearrangement. For each sample, productive Simpson clonality was calculated as the square root of Simpson's diversity index over productive rearrangements. The table was pulled from immuneACCESS by TCRdb, which kept in-frame rearrangements only. Such tables lose some clones; where checked, under half of the loss comes from unresolved V genes, and the rest has no known cause. V and J calls and clone size are given by that table; D and trimming were obtained from the DNA. The sample table contains a few hundred thousand clones; only one count was recorded for approximately 90% of them. Approximately 6.6% of the sample comes from the top ten.

The V and J ends are trimmed by 6 bases and 4 bases, leaving 15 bases between them. Via the germline V gene (reference sequence), CDR1 is MNHEY and CDR2 SMNVEV. CDR3 length: 15 amino acids, cysteine to phenylalanine. The DNA shown is the 45-base CDR3, in frame from base 1. The sequence derives from a woman in her twenties or thirties who had recovered from COVID-19. The sequenced material came from peripheral blood. This receptor chain uses TRBV27 and TRBJ2-2; a tentative D match to TRBD1 spans 6 bases. The CDR3 region reads CASRLDRILTGELFF. The nucleotides read TGTGCCAGCAGACTCGACAGGATTCTCACCGGGGAGCTGTTTTTT.